A selection of T cell receptor beta chains follows, all from one sample in a study of graft-versus-host responses after intestinal transplantation. Some clones are missing from TCRdb's copy, which holds only in-frame ones; the method was immunoSEQ multiplex PCR. The data contain over 9,000 clones, over 60% of them singletons. The sample in question was PBMCs, obtained around 500 days after intestinal transplant. These receptors all stem from a human patient who received an intestinal transplant, so some T cells may come from the graft donor. Each CDR3 is given with its conserved first and last residue. Each record gives: CDR3 DNA, CDR3 protein, J gene, clone size, D gene, V gene. The D gene is left open where the match is weak. The size field is filled for only some rows; it gives once, few, many or a size class.

TGTGCCAGCAGCCCCCAGACTGGCTCTGGAAACACCATATATTTT,CASSPQTGSGNTIYF,TRBJ1-3,.,.,TRBV7-2
TGTGCCAGCAGCCACAGGGGTCAAAACACTGAAGCTTTCTTT,CASSHRGQNTEAFF,TRBJ1-1,.,TRBD1,TRBV6-5
TGTGCCAGCCCTTGCCGGGAGTGGGACAATGAGCAGTTCTTC,CASPCREWDNEQFF,TRBJ2-1,.,.,TRBV21-1
TGTGCCAGCAGCCCGCCACAGGGTGAAGAGGTAGATACGCAGTATTTT,CASSPPQGEEVDTQYF,TRBJ2-3,.,.,TRBV11-2
TGTGCTAGCAGCTTGGACGCGAACACTGAAGCTTTCTTT,CASSLDANTEAFF,TRBJ1-1,once,.,TRBV7-7
TGTGCCAGCAGTCGGGTGGATGGCGGGAGTAGGGAGCAGTACTTC,CASSRVDGGSREQYF,TRBJ2-7,.,TRBD2,TRBV25-1
TGTGCCAGCAGCTTACGGGACAGTCCCTACGAGCAGTACTTC,CASSLRDSPYEQYF,TRBJ2-7,once,TRBD1,TRBV5-4
TGTGCCAGCTCAGAAGGGACAGGGACCAAAAAACTGTTTTTT,CASSEGTGTKKLFF,TRBJ1-4,.,TRBD1,TRBV18
TGCGCCAGCAGTGACAGCGGGAGGGCCCCCAATGAGCAGTTCTTC,CASSDSGRAPNEQFF,TRBJ2-1,.,TRBD2,TRBV10-1
TGTGCCAGCTCACCACCTGGGGTAGCGGGGAACTACAATGAGCAGTTCTTC,CASSPPGVAGNYNEQFF,TRBJ2-1,few,TRBD2,TRBV18
TGTGCCAGCAGCAAACTCTACAGGGGGCTTTTCGGCACTGAAGCTTTCTTT,CASSKLYRGLFGTEAFF,TRBJ1-1,.,.,TRBV21-1
TGTGCCACAACCGGGGCCAACTACGAGCAGTACTTC,CATTGANYEQYF,TRBJ2-7,.,.,TRBV27
TGTGCCAGCAGCTCGAGGGGGAACCAGAACACTGAAGCTTTCTTT,CASSSRGNQNTEAFF,TRBJ1-1,.,.,TRBV11-2
TGTGCCAGAAGCTCCCACAACCCCGAGCACGAGCAGTACTTC,CARSSHNPEHEQYF,TRBJ2-7,once,.,TRBV5-3
TGTGCCAGAAGCACCCAGGGGAAGGATGGCTACACCTTC,CARSTQGKDGYTF,TRBJ1-2,.,.,TRBV5-3
TGTGCCTGGAGTTCAGGGGGCGACGAGCAGTACTTC,CAWSSGGDEQYF,TRBJ2-7,.,TRBD1,TRBV30
TGTGCCAGCGACCCGGGACAGACCTACGAGCAGTACTTC,CASDPGQTYEQYF,TRBJ2-7,.,TRBD1,TRBV7-9
TGTGCCAGTAGTTACGGACAGACCCAAGAGACCCAGTACTTC,CASSYGQTQETQYF,TRBJ2-5,.,.,TRBV19
TGTGCCAGCAGACCGGGACTAGCGAGCACAGATACGCAGTATTTT,CASRPGLASTDTQYF,TRBJ2-3,few,TRBD2,TRBV6-5
TGTGCCAGCAGAACTACAGCGGCAACTGAAGCTTTCTTT,CASRTTAATEAFF,TRBJ1-1,.,.,TRBV7-9
TGTGCCAGCAGCGAAATGATCGGACAGGGAGCCGGGGAGCTGTTTTTT,CASSEMIGQGAGELFF,TRBJ2-2,.,TRBD1,TRBV27
TGTGCCAGCAGCTTCGACAGGGAGAGCACAGATACGCAGTATTTT,CASSFDRESTDTQYF,TRBJ2-3,few,TRBD1,TRBV11-2
TGTGCCAGCGGGGCGGGAACCAATGAGCAGTTCTTC,CASGAGTNEQFF,TRBJ2-1,.,.,TRBV7-3
TGTGCCTGCGACCCGAACAGATCATACGAGCAGTACTTC,CACDPNRSYEQYF,TRBJ2-7,.,.,TRBV30
TGTGCCAGCAGTGTAGCGGGAGGCACAGATACGCAGTATTTT,CASSVAGGTDTQYF,TRBJ2-3,few,TRBD2,TRBV6-4
TGTGCCAGCAGTGGACAGGGCGAAGATACGCAGTATTTT,CASSGQGEDTQYF,TRBJ2-3,.,TRBD1,TRBV2
TGTGCCAGCAGCGTAGCTAGTGCCTCTGGAAACACCATATATTTT,CASSVASASGNTIYF,TRBJ1-3,.,.,TRBV9
TGTGCTAGCAGCCCCCATTTTCCCGATACGCAGTATTTT,CASSPHFPDTQYF,TRBJ2-3,.,.,TRBV7-7
TGTGCCAGCAGGGGAGCTGCCGTCCAAGAGACCCAGTACTTC,CASRGAAVQETQYF,TRBJ2-5,.,.,TRBV6-6
TGTGCCAGCAGCTTAGCAGCAGGGGGGGGATCGAACACTGAAGCTTTCTTT,CASSLAAGGGSNTEAFF,TRBJ1-1,few,TRBD1,TRBV7-8
TGCGCCAGCAGCTCCGACCCTTCCCGAGGGACGCAGTATTTT,CASSSDPSRGTQYF,TRBJ2-3,.,.,TRBV5-1
TGTGCCAGCAGCCAGGCGGGCGGGAGAGAGACCCAGTACTTC,CASSQAGGRETQYF,TRBJ2-5,.,TRBD2,TRBV7-3
TGTGCCAGCAGTTACAATACAGGACCTGGAAACACCATATATTTT,CASSYNTGPGNTIYF,TRBJ1-3,.,.,TRBV6-5
TGTGCCAGCAGTCTCCGGGACAACTATGGCTACACCTTC,CASSLRDNYGYTF,TRBJ1-2,.,.,TRBV28
TGTGCCAGCAGCATGGACTTATTGGTTGAGCAGTTCTTC,CASSMDLLVEQFF,TRBJ2-1,.,.,TRBV7-9
TGCGCCAGCATAGCGGAGAACTACGAGCAGTACTTC,CASIAENYEQYF,TRBJ2-7,.,.,TRBV5-1
TGTGCCAGCAGCGGGACAGGGGAGACCCAGTACTTC,CASSGTGETQYF,TRBJ2-5,.,TRBD1,TRBV6-1
TGTGCCAGCAGTTTCTCAGGCCCAGGGACCCAGTACTTC,CASSFSGPGTQYF,TRBJ2-5,.,.,TRBV6-6
TGTGCCAGTAGTAGGGCTAGTCGGGATGAGCAGTTCTTC,CASSRASRDEQFF,TRBJ2-1,.,.,TRBV19
TGTGCCAGCAGCTTGGCAACAGGGTTGGATGGCTACACCTTC,CASSLATGLDGYTF,TRBJ1-2,.,.,TRBV5-8
TGTGCCAGCAGCCAAGTAGCAGCGGGAGAAGGTCGCTACGAGCAGTACTTC,CASSQVAAGEGRYEQYF,TRBJ2-7,.,TRBD2,TRBV14
TGTGCCAGCAGCTTCGGGGAGACCCAGTACTTC,CASSFGETQYF,TRBJ2-5,.,.,TRBV7-8
TGCGCCAGCAGCTGGGGGACAGGGGGCCCCGGGGAGCTGTTTTTT,CASSWGTGGPGELFF,TRBJ2-2,.,TRBD1,TRBV5-1
TGTGCCAGCAGTTACTCGACTGGGCTTCGCAATCAGCCCCAGCATTTT,CASSYSTGLRNQPQHF,TRBJ1-5,.,.,TRBV6-6
TGTGCCAGCAGTTACAGGGGGCAGGCCTACGAGCAGTACTTC,CASSYRGQAYEQYF,TRBJ2-7,.,TRBD1,TRBV6-9
TGTGCCAGCTCACCACGGGCAGGGGCTAATCAGCCCCAGCATTTT,CASSPRAGANQPQHF,TRBJ1-5,.,.,TRBV18
TGTGCCAGCAGCTTAGCGCAGGCCCTTCTTCGCTATGGCTACACCTTC,CASSLAQALLRYGYTF,TRBJ1-2,.,.,TRBV7-2
TGTGCCAGCAGTTTATCCCCGACAGGGTACTATGGCTACACCTTC,CASSLSPTGYYGYTF,TRBJ1-2,.,TRBD1,TRBV28
TGCGCCAGCAGGCAGCGGGAGACGACTGGGGAGCTGTTTTTT,CASRQRETTGELFF,TRBJ2-2,.,TRBD2,TRBV5-1
TGTGCCATCAGTAAATCCTCTGGAGACACTGAAGCTTTCTTT,CAISKSSGDTEAFF,TRBJ1-1,.,.,TRBV10-3